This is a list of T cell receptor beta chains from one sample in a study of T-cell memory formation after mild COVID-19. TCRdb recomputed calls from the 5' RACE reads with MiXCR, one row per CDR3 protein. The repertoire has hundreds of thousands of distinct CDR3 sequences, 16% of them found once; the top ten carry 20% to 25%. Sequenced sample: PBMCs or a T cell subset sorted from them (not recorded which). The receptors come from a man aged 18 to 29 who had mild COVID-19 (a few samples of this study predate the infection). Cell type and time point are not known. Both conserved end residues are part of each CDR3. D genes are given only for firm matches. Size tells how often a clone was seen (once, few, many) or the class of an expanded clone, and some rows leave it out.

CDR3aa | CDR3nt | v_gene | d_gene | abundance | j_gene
CASSQDSSDYNEQFF | TGCGCCAGCAGCCAAGATAGCAGCGACTACAATGAGCAGTTCTTC | TRBV4-1 | - | many | TRBJ2-1
CASSVGTSVVDTQYF | TGTGCCAGCAGCGTCGGGACTAGCGTGGTAGATACGCAGTATTTT | TRBV7-9 | TRBD2 | - | TRBJ2-3
CSAPRLAGTYEQYF | TGCAGTGCGCCGAGACTAGCGGGGACCTACGAGCAGTACTTC | TRBV20-1 | TRBD2 | - | TRBJ2-7
CASSLEDVSGELFF | TGTGCCAGCAGCTTAGAGGACGTGTCCGGGGAGCTGTTTTTT | TRBV7-9 | - | many | TRBJ2-2
CASSPDRTTDTQYF | TGCGCCAGCAGCCCGGACAGGACCACAGATACGCAGTATTTT | TRBV5-1 | TRBD1 | - | TRBJ2-3
CSVELALGEKLFF | TGCAGCGTTGAATTGGCGCTGGGGGAAAAACTGTTTTTT | TRBV29-1 | - | - | TRBJ1-4
CAWSYLGTNEKLFF | TGTGCCTGGAGCTACTTAGGAACTAATGAAAAACTGTTTTTT | TRBV30 | - | - | TRBJ1-4
CASSLVFGSSYNEQFF | TGTGCCAGCAGCTTGGTTTTCGGAAGCTCCTACAATGAGCAGTTCTTC | TRBV5-5 | - | few | TRBJ2-1
CASSLAPGYTF | TGTGCCAGCAGCTTAGCGCCTGGCTACACCTTC | TRBV7-9 | - | few | TRBJ1-2
CASSQQIQGEFGYTF | TGCGCCAGCAGCCAGCAAATCCAGGGTGAATTTGGCTACACCTTC | TRBV4-1 | - | - | TRBJ1-2
CASSLSRPPETQYF | TGTGCCAGCAGCTTGTCCCGGCCCCCGGAGACCCAGTACTTC | TRBV5-4 | - | - | TRBJ2-5
CAWSPGTGSNQPQHF | TGTGCCTGGAGCCCGGGGACAGGGAGTAATCAGCCCCAGCATTTT | TRBV30 | TRBD1 | few | TRBJ1-5
CSAAGVSQPQHF | TGCAGCGCTGCAGGGGTCAGTCAGCCCCAGCATTTT | TRBV29-1 | - | - | TRBJ1-5
CASRQGANGYGYTF | TGTGCCAGCAGACAGGGGGCTAATGGCTATGGCTACACCTTC | TRBV6-6 | TRBD1 | few | TRBJ1-2
CSATVGAGETQYF | TGCAGTGCTACAGTGGGGGCTGGAGAGACCCAGTACTTC | TRBV20-1 | - | few | TRBJ2-5
CASSLIIDTIYGYTF | TGTGCCAGCAGCTTAATCATCGACACCATCTATGGCTACACCTTC | TRBV7-9 | - | few | TRBJ1-2
CASSIRPAGPYEQYF | TGTGCCAGCAGTATAAGACCAGCCGGGCCCTACGAGCAGTACTTC | TRBV27 | - | - | TRBJ2-7
CATLGPLNYGYTF | TGTGCCACCCTAGGGCCGTTAAACTATGGCTACACCTTC | TRBV5-4 | - | - | TRBJ1-2
CASSIVQGDYGYTF | TGTGCCAGTAGTATAGTTCAGGGGGACTATGGCTACACCTTC | TRBV19 | TRBD1 | - | TRBJ1-2
CSATDLGNSNQPQHF | TGCAGTGCTACCGACCTAGGAAATAGCAATCAGCCCCAGCATTTT | TRBV20-1 | - | few | TRBJ1-5
CAGVETQYF | TGTGCCGGAGTGGAGACCCAGTACTTC | TRBV6-2/TRBV6-3 | - | few | TRBJ2-5
CASSLASQGYGYTF | TGTGCCAGCAGCTTAGCTTCCCAGGGTTATGGCTACACCTTC | TRBV7-9 | - | - | TRBJ1-2
CASSPATSGETQYF | TGCGCCAGCAGCCCGGCCACCTCGGGAGAGACCCAGTACTTC | TRBV5-1 | - | few | TRBJ2-5
CATSDPPHGYTF | TGTGCCACCAGTGACCCCCCTCATGGCTACACCTTC | TRBV24-1 | - | - | TRBJ1-2
CASSRDYNSPLHF | TGTGCCAGCAGCCGGGACTATAATTCACCCCTCCACTTT | TRBV7-3 | - | few | TRBJ1-6
CASSDRGYNSPLHF | TGTGCCAGCAGTGACCGTGGGTATAATTCACCCCTCCACTTT | TRBV6-2/TRBV6-3 | - | once | TRBJ1-6
CASRGTGTETQYF | TGTGCCAGCAGGGGAACAGGGACAGAGACCCAGTACTTC | TRBV6-5 | - | - | TRBJ2-5
CASSPGGGQHGNEQFF | TGTGCCAGCAGCCCAGGAGGCGGACAGCACGGCAATGAGCAGTTCTTC | TRBV9 | - | - | TRBJ2-1
CASSLSTGADNYGYTF | TGTGCCAGCAGTCTATCGACAGGGGCGGATAACTATGGCTACACCTTC | TRBV6-5 | TRBD1 | - | TRBJ1-2
CASSLQLAGGHGNEQFF | TGTGCCAGCAGTCTCCAACTAGCGGGGGGGCATGGCAATGAGCAGTTCTTC | TRBV12-3/TRBV12-4 | TRBD2 | few | TRBJ2-1
CASSLLDAGNTIYF | TGTGCCAGCAGCTTATTGGACGCAGGAAACACCATATATTTT | TRBV11-2 | - | many | TRBJ1-3
CSARSGTASSYEQYF | TGCAGTGCTAGGTCAGGGACAGCCTCCTCCTACGAGCAGTACTTC | TRBV20-1 | TRBD1 | - | TRBJ2-7
CASSKGPSGGADTQYF | TGTGCCAGCTCCAAAGGGCCCAGCGGGGGGGCAGATACGCAGTATTTT | TRBV7-3 | TRBD2 | many | TRBJ2-3
CAISESAGGGLDGYTF | TGTGCCATCAGTGAGTCGGCCGGAGGGGGACTGGATGGCTACACCTTC | TRBV10-3 | - | - | TRBJ1-2
CASSSVDGTSGGAFVTDTQYF | TGTGCCAGCAGCTCCGTAGACGGGACTAGCGGGGGGGCATTTGTCACAGATACGCAGTATTTT | TRBV7-9 | TRBD2 | - | TRBJ2-3
CASSQSSGGAGETQYF | TGTGCCAGCAGCCAGAGTAGCGGGGGGGCCGGGGAGACCCAGTACTTC | TRBV4-2 | TRBD2 | - | TRBJ2-5
CASSLTGLQPQHF | TGTGCCAGCAGTTTGACCGGGCTTCAGCCCCAGCATTTT | TRBV6-2/TRBV6-3 | - | few | TRBJ1-5
CASSQGEATGSIYEQYF | TGCGCCAGCAGCCAAGGAGAGGCCACAGGGAGCATATACGAGCAGTACTTC | TRBV4-1 | - | - | TRBJ2-7
CASTIIQGGPQETQYF | TGTGCCAGCACTATTATACAAGGGGGTCCGCAAGAGACCCAGTACTTC | TRBV6-2/TRBV6-3 | - | - | TRBJ2-5
CASCGTAQETQYF | TGTGCCAGCTGCGGGACGGCACAAGAGACCCAGTACTTC | TRBV6-1 | - | few | TRBJ2-5
CASSLSEGFIPEAFF | TGTGCCAGCAGTTTAAGTGAAGGGTTCATCCCTGAAGCTTTCTTT | TRBV12-3/TRBV12-4 | - | - | TRBJ1-1
CASSLSPRQGPHQPQHF | TGTGCCAGCAGCTTGTCTCCCCGACAGGGACCACATCAGCCCCAGCATTTT | TRBV5-5 | TRBD1 | once | TRBJ1-5
CASSLGGGTYEQYF | TGTGCCAGCAGCTTGGGGGGAGGAACCTACGAGCAGTACTTC | TRBV5-5 | - | few | TRBJ2-7
CASTRQGGSTEAFF | TGTGCCAGCACCCGACAGGGGGGGTCCACTGAAGCTTTCTTT | TRBV12-3/TRBV12-4 | TRBD1 | - | TRBJ1-1
CASSFVSRGGDNEQFF | TGTGCCAGCAGCTTCGTCTCGAGGGGGGGCGACAATGAGCAGTTCTTC | TRBV5-6 | - | few | TRBJ2-1
CASSLSPGQGKNEQFF | TGTGCCAGCAGCTTATCTCCGGGACAGGGTAAAAATGAGCAGTTCTTC | TRBV11-2 | TRBD1 | - | TRBJ2-1
CASSLGQGARHGYTF | TGCGCCAGCAGCCTCGGACAGGGGGCGCGTCACGGCTACACCTTC | TRBV4-1 | TRBD1 | - | TRBJ1-2
CASSLGVGLYEQYF | TGTGCCAGCAGCTTAGGAGTGGGGCTCTACGAGCAGTACTTC | TRBV7-9 | - | few | TRBJ2-7
CASSATGDGAGELFF | TGTGCCAGCAGCGCGACAGGGGATGGCGCCGGGGAGCTGTTTTTT | TRBV7-6 | TRBD1 | many | TRBJ2-2
CASSLSNQPQHF | TGTGCCAGCAGCTTGAGCAATCAGCCCCAGCATTTT | TRBV5-5 | - | few | TRBJ1-5
CASSSTGTGGGQPQHF | TGTGCCAGCAGTTCGACCGGGACAGGGGGCGGGCAGCCCCAGCATTTT | TRBV6-6 | TRBD1 | few | TRBJ1-5
CATSDPYRVQDTQYF | TGTGCCACCAGTGATCCCTACCGGGTGCAAGATACGCAGTATTTT | TRBV24-1 | - | few | TRBJ2-3